One sample yielded the 5 T cell receptor beta chains listed below, sequenced in a study of control samples from healthy donors and cancer patients. Method: immunoSEQ multiplex PCR; TCRdb's copy keeps in-frame clones and lacks some. This sample has about 52,000 clones, with 90% to 95% found just once. The material sequenced was blood. The receptors shown here come from a young man in good health.

This chain connects TRBV6-5 to TRBJ2-7; 7 bases are shared with TRBD1. The CDR3 sequence is 15 residues long. Trimming removed 6 bases from V and 4 bases from J; junction bases left unmatched: 12. Germline loops: CDR1 MNHEY, CDR2 SVGAGI. As DNA, the CDR3 is TGTGCCAGCAGCTCTGACAGGGCGAGGTATTACGAGCAGTACTTC. Protein product: CASSSDRARYYEQYF.

In its sample, this clone was seen once. The V and J genes are TRBV6-5 and TRBJ2-5; the match to TRBD2 covers 11 bases. The CDR3 loop spans 15 amino acids. Germline V gene data show CDR1 as MNHEY and CDR2 as SVGAGI. J lost 3 bases, V lost 8 bases, and 8 bases had no gene match. CDR3 loop: CASSRLAGGEETQYF. CDR3 DNA sequence: TGTGCCAGCTCGAGGCTAGCGGGAGGAGAAGAGACCCAGTACTTC.

V and J are TRBV10-3 and TRBJ2-7; 8 bases are a match to TRBD1. J lost 2 bases, V lost 7 bases, and 10 bases had no gene match. CDR1 ENHRY and CDR2 SYGVKD come from the germline V gene. The CDR3 spans 15 residues. The DNA of the CDR3 is TGTGCCATCAACGCCCCAGGGGGCGGCACCTACGAGCAGTACTTC. It specifies CAINAPGGGTYEQYF.

This clone was seen only once. This chain connects TRBV5-1 to TRBJ2-7, with D unresolved. This CDR3 comprises 13 residues. The V gene lost 0 bases and the J gene lost 3 bases, with 7 bases spanning the gap. Germline V gene sequence: CDR1 SGHRS, CDR2 YFSETQ. CDR3 amino acids: CASSLGADYEQYF. CDR3 sequence (DNA): TGCGCCAGCAGCTTGGGGGCCGACTACGAGCAGTACTTC.

The V gene is TRBV19, the J gene TRBJ2-1; D is possibly TRBD1 or TRBD2 (5 bases each). Trimming cost V 4 bases and J 4 bases, with 8 bases left between them. The V gene's germline CDR1 is LNHDA and CDR2 SQIVND (reference sequence). This CDR3 contains 13 residues. The chain's CDR3 is CASSTGLYNEQFF. CDR3 nucleotide sequence: TGTGCCAGTAGTACGGGGCTTTACAATGAGCAGTTCTTC. Looking up the rest from reference TRBV19 and TRBJ2-1 gives the full variable domain: DGGITQSPKYLFRKEGQNVTLSCEQNLNHDAMYWYRQDPGQGLRLIYYSQIVNDFQKGDIAEGYSVSREKKESFPLTVTSAQKNPTAFYLCASSTGLYNEQFFGPGTRLTVL.